The source of this T cell receptor (beta chain) is a study of Ad26.COV2.S vaccination and SARS-CoV-2 variants. Across the whole study: Intramuscularly, Ad26.COV2.S was given either once or twice, 56 days apart. Whole-study findings and limits: After vaccination, substantial breadth of spike-specific CD8+ and CD4+ responses was reported.

Treatment specified: 19 received Ad26.COV2.S at low or high dose, single or two shots; about 5 received placebo; per-sample allocation not given. Samples came from day 63 after the first vaccine or placebo injection. The method was immunoSEQ multiplex PCR; TCRdb's version includes in-frame clones alone and lacks a portion of them. The repertoire holds 400,000 to 450,000 clones, with roughly 90% as singletons. On this clone: Its cognate antigen is unknown.

The sequence derives from a person between 18 and 60 years old who received the Ad26.COV2.S COVID-19 vaccine or a placebo. Here the sequenced sample was peripheral blood, taken in a trial of Ad26.COV2.S vaccine versus placebo.

CDR3 protein: CASSQAGGRSYEQYF. The DNA of the CDR3 is TGTGCCAGCAGCCAGGCAGGGGGTAGGTCCTACGAGCAGTACTTC. The chain has TRBV3-1 (or the pseudogene TRBV3-2) and TRBJ2-7; 7 bases fit TRBD1. CDR3 length: 15 residues. The V gene end was trimmed by 3 bases and the J gene end by 1 base; junction bases not matched to a gene: 6. CDR1 LGHDT and CDR2 YNNKEL come from the germline V gene (reference sequence).